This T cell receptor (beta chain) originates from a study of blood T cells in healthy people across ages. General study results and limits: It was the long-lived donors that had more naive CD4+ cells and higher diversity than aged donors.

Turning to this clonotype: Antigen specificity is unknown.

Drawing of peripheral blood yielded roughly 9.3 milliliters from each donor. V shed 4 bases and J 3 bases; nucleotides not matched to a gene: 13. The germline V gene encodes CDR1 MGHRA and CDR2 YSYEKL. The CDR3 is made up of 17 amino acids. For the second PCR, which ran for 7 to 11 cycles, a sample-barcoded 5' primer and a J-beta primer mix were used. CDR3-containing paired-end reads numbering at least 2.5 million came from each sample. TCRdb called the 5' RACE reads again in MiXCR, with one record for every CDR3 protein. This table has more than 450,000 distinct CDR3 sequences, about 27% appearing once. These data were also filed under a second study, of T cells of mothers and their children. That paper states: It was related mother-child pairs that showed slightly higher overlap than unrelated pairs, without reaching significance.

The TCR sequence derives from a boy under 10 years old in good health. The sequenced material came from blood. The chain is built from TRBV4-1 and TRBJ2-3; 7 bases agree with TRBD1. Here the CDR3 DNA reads TGCGCCAGCAGCCCCACGCACAGGGGCTCTCGGACAGATACGCAGTATTTT. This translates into CASSPTHRGSRTDTQYF.